Listed here are 16 T cell receptor beta chains from one sample, sequenced in a study of control samples from healthy donors and cancer patients. Data came from immunoSEQ multiplex PCR; TCRdb stores just in-frame clones and leaves some out. The table includes about 250,000 clones, almost 85% detected once. Sequencing used PBMCs. The receptor set was obtained from a woman aged 55-69 years with lung cancer.

This clone has more than one count but fewer than ten. The V call is TRBV3-1 (or the pseudogene TRBV3-2), the J call TRBJ2-5, with 8 bases lining up with TRBD2. This CDR3 has 14 amino acids. The ends lost 3 bases at V and 4 bases at J; junction bases unmatched: 4. CDR1 and CDR2 (germline): LGHDT, YNNKEL (reference sequence). CDR3 sequence reads: CASSQGSGAETQYF. The CDR3 nucleotides read TGTGCCAGCAGCCAGGGTAGCGGGGCAGAGACCCAGTACTTC.

The V call is TRBV28, the J call TRBJ1-3, with D possibly matching TRBD1 (5 bases). V gave up 10 bases and J gave up 4 bases, with 20 bases separating them. Germline values: CDR1 MDHEN, CDR2 SYDVKM. This CDR3 is built from 15 residues. CDR3 loop: CATQNRGVAGNTIYF. CDR3 nucleotides: TGTGCCACCCAAAATCGGGGGGTAGCAGGAAACACCATATATTTT. Supplemented by reference TRBV28 and TRBJ1-3, the full variable domain reads DVKVTQSSRYLVKRTGEKVFLECVQDMDHENMFWYRQDPGLGLRLIYFSYDVKMKEKGDIPEGYSVSREKKERFSLILESASTNQTSMYLCATQNRGVAGNTIYFGEGSWLTVV.

The count of this clone is one. The rearrangement uses TRBV2 and TRBJ1-1; D call uncertain. V lost 6 bases to trimming and J lost 1 base, with 3 bases between them. This CDR3 has 11 residues. CDR1 is SNHLY, CDR2 FYNNEI, per germline. The CDR3 region has the DNA TGTGCCAGCAGAAGGAACACTGAAGCTTTCTTT. Translation: CASRRNTEAFF.

This chain links TRBV3-1 (or the pseudogene TRBV3-2) with TRBJ1-5; TRBD1 aligns across 9 bases. Germline V lookup: CDR1 LGHDT, CDR2 YNNKEL (reference sequence). The CDR3 length is 15 residues. V shed 6 bases, J shed 7 bases, and the junction held 10 bases outside the gene matches. The CDR3 DNA reads TGTGCCAGCAGTTATACAGGGGGCGGGGAGCAGCCCCAGCATTTT. Amino acids: CASSYTGGGEQPQHF.

This clone was seen a handful of times. The genes are TRBV19 and TRBJ2-7; D tentatively fits TRBD1 or TRBD2 (6 bases each). Germline CDR1 LNHDA, CDR2 SQIVND (reference sequence). The V gene lost 3 bases and the J gene lost 5 bases, with 29 bases spanning the gap. The CDR3 is 19 residues long. CDR3 DNA sequence: TGTGCCAGTAGTATTGTGGGGGCTTGGGGGGCTCGAGTACGGAACGAGCAGTACTTC. Amino acid sequence: CASSIVGAWGARVRNEQYF.

The V gene is TRBV20-1, the J gene TRBJ1-1, with D tentatively TRBD1 (5 bases). CDR1 and CDR2 from the germline V gene are DFQATT and SNEGSKA (reference sequence). V gave up 3 bases and J gave up 4 bases, with 18 bases separating them. The CDR3 has 15 residues. The CDR3 nucleotides read TGCAGTGCTAGTGCAATCGTAAGGGGTAGCACTGAAGCTTTCTTT. Protein: CSASAIVRGSTEAFF.

The chain combines TRBV28 with TRBJ2-2, with a tentative D call TRBD2 (5 bases). The CDR3 loop spans 17 amino acids. Germline V lookup: CDR1 MDHEN, CDR2 SYDVKM. With 0 bases removed from V and 2 bases from J, the gap between germline ends came to 13 bases. This CDR3 reads CASSLWGSSPNTGELFF. The CDR3 region has the DNA TGTGCCAGCAGTTTATGGGGGAGTAGCCCAAACACCGGGGAGCTGTTTTTT.

This clone occurred once. V and J are TRBV6-5 and TRBJ1-1; 8 nucleotides line up with TRBD1. After removal of 6 bases from V and 6 bases from J, the junction contained 12 bases not matched to a gene. Germline V lookup: CDR1 MNHEY, CDR2 SVGAGI. This CDR3 contains 15 residues. CDR3 in DNA: TGTGCCAGCAGCTTTACCGGACAGGGTACGGCTGAAGCTTTCTTT. This gives the protein CASSFTGQGTAEAFF.

J is TRBJ1-3 and V is TRBV9; D is unresolved. The V gene's germline CDR1 is SGDLS and CDR2 YYNGEE. The CDR3 extends over 15 amino acids. V gave up 3 bases and J gave up 0 bases, with 10 bases separating them. The CDR3 region is CASSGAGNSGNTIYF. The CDR3 DNA reads TGTGCCAGCAGCGGGGCGGGCAACTCTGGAAACACCATATATTTT.

In nucleotides, the CDR3 is TGTGCCAGCAGTTCCTCACACCGGGGCCCGAACACCGGGGAGCTGTTTTTT. It codes for CASSSSHRGPNTGELFF. The chain has TRBV27 and TRBJ2-2, with D perhaps TRBD1 or TRBD2 (5 bases each). The germline V and J ends were trimmed by 4 bases and 0 bases, with 15 bases remaining between them. The CDR3 is made up of 17 amino acids. The germline V gene encodes CDR1 MNHEY and CDR2 SMNVEV (reference sequence).

The gene calls are TRBV12-5 and TRBJ2-1, with unresolved D. Germline V gene lookup returns CDR1 LGHNT and CDR2 FRNRAP. The length of the CDR3 is 14 residues. The V end was cut by 7 bases, the J end by 6 bases, with 16 bases between. The DNA for the CDR3 is TGTGCTAGTGCCCTGTACCCCCTGAGCAATGAGCAGTTCTTC. This translates into CASALYPLSNEQFF.

In this sample, this clone turned up a few times. The genes are TRBV27 and TRBJ2-7; TRBD1 matches at 9 bases. Per germline, CDR1 MNHEY and CDR2 SMNVEV (reference sequence). This CDR3 is 14 amino acids long. Trimming cost V 5 bases and J 4 bases; bases outside gene matches: 6. CDR3 DNA sequence: TGTGCCAGCAGTCTACGACAGGGGGGGTACGAGCAGTACTTC. This codes for CASSLRQGGYEQYF.

This chain joins TRBV7-2 and TRBJ2-1, with 7 bases aligning to TRBD1. Unmatched junction bases numbered 7, after V lost 0 bases and J lost 5 bases. Per germline, CDR1 SGHTA and CDR2 FQGNSA. The CDR3 contains 16 residues. The CDR3 reads CASSLAAGTANNEQFF. The CDR3 region has the DNA TGTGCCAGCAGCTTAGCCGCCGGGACAGCCAACAATGAGCAGTTCTTC.

The chain joins TRBV9 to TRBJ2-3; 8 nucleotides line up with TRBD2. The CDR3 contains 15 residues. The germline gives CDR1 SGDLS, CDR2 YYNGEE. V lost 0 bases, J lost 2 bases, and 2 bases stayed unmatched. The CDR3 sequence is CASSVGGGFTDTQYF. The DNA of the CDR3 is TGTGCCAGCAGCGTAGGCGGGGGGTTCACAGATACGCAGTATTTT. Full variable domain (rest looked up from reference TRBV9 and TRBJ2-3): DSGVTQTPKHLITATGQRVTLRCSPRSGDLSVYWYQQSLDQGLQFLIQYYNGEERAKGNILERFSAQQFPDLHSELNLSSLELGDSALYFCASSVGGGFTDTQYFGPGTRLTVL.

V and J are TRBV28 and TRBJ1-4, with TRBD1 as a possible D gene (5 bases). The CDR3 is made up of 14 amino acids. Per the germline V gene, CDR1 is MDHEN and CDR2 is SYDVKM. Trimming left V 5 bases short and J 0 bases short, with 7 bases between. The chain's CDR3 is CASSQTATNEKLFF. CDR3 DNA: TGTGCCAGCAGTCAGACAGCAACTAATGAAAAACTGTTTTTT.

The chain joins TRBV3-1 (or the pseudogene TRBV3-2) to TRBJ1-1; D is perhaps TRBD1 (6 bases). The germline V gene has CDR1 LGHDT and CDR2 YNNKEL (reference sequence). CDR3 length: 17 amino acids. Trimming cost V 4 bases and J 5 bases, with 23 bases left between them. The CDR3 coding sequence is TGTGCCAGCAGCCCCACTTACAGGGTCTCCGGGGGGACTGAAGCTTTCTTT. The encoded protein is CASSPTYRVSGGTEAFF.